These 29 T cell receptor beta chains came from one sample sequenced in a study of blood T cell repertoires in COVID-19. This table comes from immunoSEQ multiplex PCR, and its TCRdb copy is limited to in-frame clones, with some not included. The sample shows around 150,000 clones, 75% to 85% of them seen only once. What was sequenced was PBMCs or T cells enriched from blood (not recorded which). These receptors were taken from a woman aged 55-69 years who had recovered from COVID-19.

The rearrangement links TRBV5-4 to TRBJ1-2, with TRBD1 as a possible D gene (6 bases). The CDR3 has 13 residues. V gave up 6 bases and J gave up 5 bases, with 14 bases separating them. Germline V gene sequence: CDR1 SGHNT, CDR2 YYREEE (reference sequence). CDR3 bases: TGTGCCAGCATAGATAGGGGGGGTTATGGCTACACCTTC. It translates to CASIDRGGYGYTF.

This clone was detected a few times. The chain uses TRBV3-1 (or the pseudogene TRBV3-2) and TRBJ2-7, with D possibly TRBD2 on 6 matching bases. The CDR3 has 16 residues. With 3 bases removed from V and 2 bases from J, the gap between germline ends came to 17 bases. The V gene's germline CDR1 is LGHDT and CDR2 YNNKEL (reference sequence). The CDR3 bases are TGTGCCAGCAGCCACAAGAAACGGGGAGGAACCTACGAGCAGTACTTC. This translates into CASSHKKRGGTYEQYF.

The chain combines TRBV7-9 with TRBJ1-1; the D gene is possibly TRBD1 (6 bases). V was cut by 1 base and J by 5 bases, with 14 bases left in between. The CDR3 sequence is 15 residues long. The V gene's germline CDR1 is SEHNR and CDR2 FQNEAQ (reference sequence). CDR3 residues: CASSLDWGRGTEAFF. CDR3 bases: TGTGCCAGCAGCTTAGACTGGGGGCGGGGGACTGAAGCTTTCTTT.

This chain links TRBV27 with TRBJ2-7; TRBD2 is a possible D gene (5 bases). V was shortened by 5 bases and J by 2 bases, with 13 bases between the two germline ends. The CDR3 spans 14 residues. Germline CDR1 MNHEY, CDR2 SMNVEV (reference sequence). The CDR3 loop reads CASSHGSTAYEQYF. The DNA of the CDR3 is TGTGCCAGCAGTCATGGGAGCACCGCCTACGAGCAGTACTTC.

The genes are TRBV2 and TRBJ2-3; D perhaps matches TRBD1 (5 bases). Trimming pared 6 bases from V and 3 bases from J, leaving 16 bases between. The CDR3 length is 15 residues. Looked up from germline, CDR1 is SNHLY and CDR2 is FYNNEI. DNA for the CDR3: TGTGCCAGCAGGGGGCCCGGGTCGAGAACAGATACGCAGTATTTT. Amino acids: CASRGPGSRTDTQYF.

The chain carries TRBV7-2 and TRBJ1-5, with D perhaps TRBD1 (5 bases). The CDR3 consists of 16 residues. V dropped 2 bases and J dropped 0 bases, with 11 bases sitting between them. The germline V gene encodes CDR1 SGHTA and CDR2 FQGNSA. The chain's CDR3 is CASSLPGRGSNQPQHF. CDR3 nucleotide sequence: TGTGCCAGCAGCTTACCAGGTAGGGGTAGCAATCAGCCCCAGCATTTT.

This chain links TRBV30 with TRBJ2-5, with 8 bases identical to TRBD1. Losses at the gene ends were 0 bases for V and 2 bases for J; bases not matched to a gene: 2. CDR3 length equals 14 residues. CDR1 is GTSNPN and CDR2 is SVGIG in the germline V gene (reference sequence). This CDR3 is CAWSVGTGQETQYF. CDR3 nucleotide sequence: TGTGCCTGGAGTGTAGGGACAGGACAAGAGACCCAGTACTTC. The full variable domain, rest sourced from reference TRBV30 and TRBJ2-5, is SQTIHQWPATLVQPVGSPLSLECTVEGTSNPNLYWYRQAAGRGLQLLFYSVGIGQISSEVPQNLSASRPQDRQFILSSKKLLLSDSGFYLCAWSVGTGQETQYFGPGTRLLVL.

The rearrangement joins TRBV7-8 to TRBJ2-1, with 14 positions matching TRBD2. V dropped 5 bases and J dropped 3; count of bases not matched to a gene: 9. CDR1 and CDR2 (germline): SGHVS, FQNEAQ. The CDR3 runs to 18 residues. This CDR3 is CASSGRTSGGPNYNEQFF. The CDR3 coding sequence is TGTGCCAGCAGCGGACGGACTAGCGGGGGGCCTAACTACAATGAGCAGTTCTTC.

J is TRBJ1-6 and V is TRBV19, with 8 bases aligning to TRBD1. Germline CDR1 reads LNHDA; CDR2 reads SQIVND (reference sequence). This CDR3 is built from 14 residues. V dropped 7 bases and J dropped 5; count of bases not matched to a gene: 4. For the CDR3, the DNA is TGTGCCAGTAAGGACAGGGCGGATAATTCACCCCTCCACTTT. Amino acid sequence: CASKDRADNSPLHF.

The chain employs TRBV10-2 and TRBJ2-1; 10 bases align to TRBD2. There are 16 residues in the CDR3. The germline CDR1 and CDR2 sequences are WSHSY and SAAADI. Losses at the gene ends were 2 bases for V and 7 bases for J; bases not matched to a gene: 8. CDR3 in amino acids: CASSEKGAGGSNEQFF. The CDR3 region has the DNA TGCGCCAGCAGTGAGAAGGGAGCGGGGGGGTCGAATGAGCAGTTCTTC.

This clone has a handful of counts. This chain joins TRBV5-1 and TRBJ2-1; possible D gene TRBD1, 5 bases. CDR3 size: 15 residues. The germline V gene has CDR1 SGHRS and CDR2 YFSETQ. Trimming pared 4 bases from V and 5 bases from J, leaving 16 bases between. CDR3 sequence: CASSRTMTDNNEQFF. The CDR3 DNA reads TGCGCCAGCAGCCGGACGATGACAGATAACAATGAGCAGTTCTTC.

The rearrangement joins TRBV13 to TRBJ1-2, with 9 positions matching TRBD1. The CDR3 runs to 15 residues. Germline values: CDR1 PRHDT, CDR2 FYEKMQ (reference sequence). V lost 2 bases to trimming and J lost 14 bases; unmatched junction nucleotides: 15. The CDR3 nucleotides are TGTGCCAGCAGCTTAATGGCGTTGTCGGGACAGGGCCAGACCTTC. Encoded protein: CASSLMALSGQGQTF.

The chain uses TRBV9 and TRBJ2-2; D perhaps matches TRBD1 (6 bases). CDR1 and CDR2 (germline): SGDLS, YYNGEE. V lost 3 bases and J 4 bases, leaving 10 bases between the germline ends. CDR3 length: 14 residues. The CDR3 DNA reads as TGTGCCAGCAGCGACAGGGCGGGCACCGGGGAGCTGTTTTTT. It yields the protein CASSDRAGTGELFF.

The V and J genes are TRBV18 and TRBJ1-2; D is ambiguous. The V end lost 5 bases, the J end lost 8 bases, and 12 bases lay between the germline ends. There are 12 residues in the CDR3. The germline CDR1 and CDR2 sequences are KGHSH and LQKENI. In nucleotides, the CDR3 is TGTGCCAGCTCATCGTCTGATGAGGGCTACACCTTC. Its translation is CASSSSDEGYTF.

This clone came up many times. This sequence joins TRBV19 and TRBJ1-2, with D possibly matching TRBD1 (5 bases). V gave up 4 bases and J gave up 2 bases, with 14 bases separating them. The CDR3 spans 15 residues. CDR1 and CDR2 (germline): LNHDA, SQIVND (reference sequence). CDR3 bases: TGTGCCAGTAGTAAAGGAGGGACCGAAAACTATGGCTACACCTTC. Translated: CASSKGGTENYGYTF.

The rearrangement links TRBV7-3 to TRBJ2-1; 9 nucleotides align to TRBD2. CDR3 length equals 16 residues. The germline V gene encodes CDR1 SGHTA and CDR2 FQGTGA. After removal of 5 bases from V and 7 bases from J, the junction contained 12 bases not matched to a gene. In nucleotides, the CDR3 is TGTGCCAGCAGCCCCACCGGCGCGGGGGGGTTTAATGAGCAGTTCTTC. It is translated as CASSPTGAGGFNEQFF.

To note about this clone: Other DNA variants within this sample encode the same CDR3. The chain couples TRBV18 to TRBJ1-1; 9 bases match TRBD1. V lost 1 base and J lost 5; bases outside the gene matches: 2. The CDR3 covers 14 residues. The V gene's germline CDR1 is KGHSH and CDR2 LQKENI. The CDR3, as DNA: TGTGCCAGCTCACCACAGACAGGGGGGACTGAAGCTTTCTTT. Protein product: CASSPQTGGTEAFF.

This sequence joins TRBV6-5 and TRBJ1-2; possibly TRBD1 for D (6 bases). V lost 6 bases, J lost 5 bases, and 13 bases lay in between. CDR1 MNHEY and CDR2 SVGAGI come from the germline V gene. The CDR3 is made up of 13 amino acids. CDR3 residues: CASSPETGYGYTF. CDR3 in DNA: TGTGCCAGCAGCCCCGAAACAGGGTATGGCTACACCTTC.

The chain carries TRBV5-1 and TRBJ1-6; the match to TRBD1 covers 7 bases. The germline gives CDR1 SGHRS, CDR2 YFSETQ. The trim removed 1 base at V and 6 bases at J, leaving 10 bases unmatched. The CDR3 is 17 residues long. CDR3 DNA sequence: TGCGCCAGCAGCTTGATTTATGGGGACAGCACTAATTCACCCCTCCACTTT. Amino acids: CASSLIYGDSTNSPLHF.

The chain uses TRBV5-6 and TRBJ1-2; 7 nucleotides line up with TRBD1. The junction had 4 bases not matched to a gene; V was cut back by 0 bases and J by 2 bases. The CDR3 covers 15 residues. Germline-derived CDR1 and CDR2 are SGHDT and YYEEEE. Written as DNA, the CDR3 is TGTGCCAGCAGCTTGGGGACAGGCGCAAACTATGGCTACACCTTC. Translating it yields CASSLGTGANYGYTF.

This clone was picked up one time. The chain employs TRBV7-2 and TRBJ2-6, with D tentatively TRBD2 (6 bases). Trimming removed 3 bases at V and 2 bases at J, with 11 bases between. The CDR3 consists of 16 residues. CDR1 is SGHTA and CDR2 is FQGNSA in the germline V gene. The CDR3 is CASSFSPGAGANVLTF. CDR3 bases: TGTGCCAGCAGCTTTAGCCCGGGGGCTGGGGCCAACGTCCTGACTTTC.

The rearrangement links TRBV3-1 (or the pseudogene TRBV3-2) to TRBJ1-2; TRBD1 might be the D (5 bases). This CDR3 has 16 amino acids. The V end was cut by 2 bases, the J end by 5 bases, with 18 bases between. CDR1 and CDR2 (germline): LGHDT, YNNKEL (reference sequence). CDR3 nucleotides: TGTGCCAGCAGCCAACGAGGGGCCGGGGGGACTTATGGCTACACCTTC. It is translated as CASSQRGAGGTYGYTF.

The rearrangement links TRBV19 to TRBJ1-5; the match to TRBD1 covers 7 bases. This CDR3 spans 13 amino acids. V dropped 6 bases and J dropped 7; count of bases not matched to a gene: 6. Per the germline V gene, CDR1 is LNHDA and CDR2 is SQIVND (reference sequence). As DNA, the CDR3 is TGTGCCAGTAGCCAGGGGGTTGTGCAGCCCCAGCATTTT. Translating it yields CASSQGVVQPQHF.

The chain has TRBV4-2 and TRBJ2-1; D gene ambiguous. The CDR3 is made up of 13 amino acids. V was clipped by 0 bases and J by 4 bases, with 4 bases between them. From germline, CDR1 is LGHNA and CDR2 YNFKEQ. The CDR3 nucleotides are TGTGCCAGCAGCCAAGATCCGTACAATGAGCAGTTCTTC. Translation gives CASSQDPYNEQFF.

Here the CDR3 reads CSVDPTDSGNTIYF. CDR3 in DNA: TGCAGCGTTGACCCGACAGACTCTGGAAACACCATATATTTT. The chain links TRBV29-1 to TRBJ1-3; D might be TRBD1 (5 bases). The V end was cut by 3 bases, the J end by 0 bases, with 9 bases between. The CDR3 sequence is 14 residues long. From germline, CDR1 is SQVTM and CDR2 ANQGSEA. Full variable domain (rest looked up from reference TRBV29-1 and TRBJ1-3): SAVISQKPSRDICQRGTSLTIQCQVDSQVTMMFWYRQQPGQSLTLIATANQGSEATYESGFVIDKFPISRPNLTFSTLTVSNMSPEDSSIYLCSVDPTDSGNTIYFGEGSWLTVV.

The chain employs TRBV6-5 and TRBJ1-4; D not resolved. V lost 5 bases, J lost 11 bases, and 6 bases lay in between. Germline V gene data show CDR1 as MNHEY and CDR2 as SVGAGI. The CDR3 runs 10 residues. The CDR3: CASSQIKLFF. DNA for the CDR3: TGTGCCAGCAGTCAGATCAAACTGTTTTTT.

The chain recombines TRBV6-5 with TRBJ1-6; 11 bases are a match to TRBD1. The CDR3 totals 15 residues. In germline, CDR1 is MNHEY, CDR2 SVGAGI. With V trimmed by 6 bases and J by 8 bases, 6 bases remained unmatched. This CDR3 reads CASRSWTGGDSPLHF. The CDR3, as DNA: TGTGCCAGCAGATCCTGGACAGGGGGCGATTCACCCCTCCACTTT.

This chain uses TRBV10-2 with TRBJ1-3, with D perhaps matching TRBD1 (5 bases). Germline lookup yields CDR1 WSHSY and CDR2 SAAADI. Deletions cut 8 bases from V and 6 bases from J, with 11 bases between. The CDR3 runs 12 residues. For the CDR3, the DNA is TGCGCCAGCCAGGGTAGCCTAAACACCATATATTTT. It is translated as CASQGSLNTIYF.

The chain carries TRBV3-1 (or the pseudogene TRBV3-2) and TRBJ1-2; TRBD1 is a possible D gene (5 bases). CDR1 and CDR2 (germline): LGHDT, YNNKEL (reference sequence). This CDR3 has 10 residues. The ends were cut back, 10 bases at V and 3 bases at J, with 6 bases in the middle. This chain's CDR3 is CATGDYGYTF. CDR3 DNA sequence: TGTGCCACGGGGGACTATGGCTACACCTTC.